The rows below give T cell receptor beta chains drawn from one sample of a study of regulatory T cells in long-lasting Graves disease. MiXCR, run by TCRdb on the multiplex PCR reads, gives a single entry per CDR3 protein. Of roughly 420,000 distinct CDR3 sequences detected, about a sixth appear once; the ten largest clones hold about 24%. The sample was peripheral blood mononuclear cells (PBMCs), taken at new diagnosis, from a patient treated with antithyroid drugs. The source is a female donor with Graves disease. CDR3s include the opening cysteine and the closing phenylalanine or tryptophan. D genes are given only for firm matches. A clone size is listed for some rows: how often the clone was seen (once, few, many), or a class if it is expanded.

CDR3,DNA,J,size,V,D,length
CASSMGQSNQPQHF,TGTGCCAGTAGTATGGGACAGAGCAATCAGCCCCAGCATTTT,TRBJ1-5,many,TRBV19,TRBD1,14
CSVPPGILGTEAFF,TGCAGCGTACCTCCAGGGATCCTAGGGACTGAAGCTTTCTTT,TRBJ1-1,many,TRBV29-1,.,14
CASSLEYSGHGNF,TGTGCCAGCAGCTTAGAGTACTCGGGACACGGGAACTTC,TRBJ2-7,many,TRBV7-2,.,13
CASSESPAISGYGYTF,TGTGCCAGCAGTGAAAGCCCAGCGATATCGGGCTATGGCTACACCTTC,TRBJ1-2,many,TRBV6-1,.,16
CASSGNYGYTF,TGTGCCAGCAGCGGCAACTATGGCTACACCTTC,TRBJ1-2,many,TRBV5-6,.,11
CASSFRPGLLNQPQHF,TGTGCCAGCAGTTTTCGGCCAGGCCTACTCAATCAGCCCCAGCATTTT,TRBJ1-5,.,TRBV12-3/TRBV12-4,.,16
CASSVGRIQETQYF,TGTGCCAGCAGTGTCGGACGGATCCAAGAGACCCAGTACTTC,TRBJ2-5,many,TRBV6-2/TRBV6-3,.,14
CASGLGPSTDTQYF,TGTGCTAGTGGTTTAGGTCCTAGCACAGATACGCAGTATTTT,TRBJ2-3,many,TRBV12-5,.,14
CASSLGRQGNTIYF,TGTGCCAGCAGCTTAGGGAGACAAGGAAACACCATATATTTT,TRBJ1-3,many,TRBV7-2,.,14
CASNRDKGPQHF,TGTGCCAGCAACAGGGACAAAGGGCCCCAGCATTTT,TRBJ1-5,many,TRBV6-1,.,12
CASSDGQRNTEAFF,TGTGCCAGCAGTGACGGACAACGGAACACTGAAGCTTTCTTT,TRBJ1-1,.,TRBV12-3/TRBV12-4,.,14
CASSDDRNEQFF,TGTGCCAGCAGCGACGACAGAAATGAGCAGTTCTTC,TRBJ2-1,many,TRBV5-1,.,12
CAISGGQEETQYF,TGTGCCATCAGTGGGGGACAAGAAGAGACCCAGTACTTC,TRBJ2-5,.,TRBV10-3,.,13
CAISETPGGPDRGYTF,TGTGCCATCAGTGAGACCCCCGGCGGGCCGGATCGGGGCTACACCTTC,TRBJ1-2,many,TRBV10-3,.,16
CACSGDGTGGYGYTF,TGTGCCTGCTCTGGGGACGGGACAGGAGGCTATGGCTACACCTTC,TRBJ1-2,.,TRBV7-2,TRBD1,15
CASSALLAGANYGYTF,TGTGCCAGCAGTGCCCTCCTCGCGGGAGCTAACTATGGCTACACCTTC,TRBJ1-2,.,TRBV14,.,16
CASSFGGEWDNEQFF,TGTGCCAGCAGCTTTGGTGGGGAATGGGACAATGAGCAGTTCTTC,TRBJ2-1,.,TRBV11-3,.,15
CASSPQHQETQYF,TGTGCCAGCAGCCCCCAACACCAAGAGACCCAGTACTTC,TRBJ2-5,many,TRBV7-9,.,13
CSARDGTGSGTGELFF,TGCAGTGCTAGAGACGGGACAGGGTCGGGCACCGGGGAGCTGTTTTTT,TRBJ2-2,many,TRBV20-1,TRBD1,16
CASSGMAEGEAFF,TGTGCCAGCAGTGGAATGGCAGAGGGTGAAGCTTTCTTT,TRBJ1-1,.,TRBV2,.,13
CASSEIPPGNEQFF,TGTGCCAGCAGTGAGATACCGCCAGGGAATGAGCAGTTCTTC,TRBJ2-1,many,TRBV6-1,.,14
CASRSLRADPAGQPQHF,TGTGCCAGCAGGTCCCTACGGGCGGACCCGGCGGGGCAGCCCCAGCATTTT,TRBJ1-5,many,TRBV6-1,.,17
CASSRTGGRYEQYF,TGTGCCAGCAGCCGGACAGGGGGCAGATACGAGCAGTACTTC,TRBJ2-7,many,TRBV7-9,TRBD1,14
CASSLYPSGREQFF,TGTGCCAGCAGTTTATACCCTAGCGGGAGGGAGCAGTTCTTC,TRBJ2-1,few,TRBV28,TRBD2,14
CASREIMNTEAFF,TGTGCCAGCAGGGAGATCATGAACACTGAAGCTTTCTTT,TRBJ1-1,many,TRBV12-3/TRBV12-4,.,13
CASSQTVSPLHF,TGTGCCAGCAGCCAAACTGTTTCACCCCTCCACTTT,TRBJ1-6,.,TRBV14,.,12
CASSFRDWRSTGELFF,TGTGCCAGCAGTTTCCGGGACTGGCGAAGCACCGGGGAGCTGTTTTTT,TRBJ2-2,many,TRBV28,.,16
CASSLAPTGSYEQYF,TGTGCCAGCAGTTTAGCCCCAACAGGGAGCTACGAGCAGTACTTC,TRBJ2-7,many,TRBV28,.,15
CASSSGDSNQPQHF,TGTGCCAGCAGTTCGGGGGATAGCAATCAGCCCCAGCATTTT,TRBJ1-5,many,TRBV27,.,14
CSARDPQGHLTDTQYF,TGCAGTGCTAGAGATCCGCAGGGTCATTTGACAGATACGCAGTATTTT,TRBJ2-3,many,TRBV20-1,.,16
CASSLGHKGLYGYTF,TGTGCCAGCAGCTTGGGACACAAGGGACTCTATGGCTACACCTTC,TRBJ1-2,many,TRBV3-1,.,15